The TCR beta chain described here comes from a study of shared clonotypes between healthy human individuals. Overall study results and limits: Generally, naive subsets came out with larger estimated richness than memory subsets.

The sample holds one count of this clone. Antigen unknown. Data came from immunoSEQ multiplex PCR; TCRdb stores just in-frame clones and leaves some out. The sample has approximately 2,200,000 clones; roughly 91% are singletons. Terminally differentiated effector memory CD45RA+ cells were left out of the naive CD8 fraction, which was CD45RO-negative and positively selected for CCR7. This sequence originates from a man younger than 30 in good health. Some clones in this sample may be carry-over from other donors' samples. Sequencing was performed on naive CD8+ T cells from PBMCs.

DNA for the CDR3: TGTGCCAGCAGTATGGGACAGTCGAACACCGGGGAGCTGTTTTTT. It specifies CASSMGQSNTGELFF. The V call is TRBV27, the J call TRBJ2-2; 7 nucleotides agree with TRBD1. The CDR3 is made up of 15 amino acids. V was clipped by 5 bases and J by 0 bases; unmatched bases: 3. Germline CDR1 reads MNHEY; CDR2 reads SMNVEV (reference sequence).